This TCR beta chain was found in a study of long-term antiretroviral therapy in people with HIV. General study results and limits: The clones with expansion before ART were dominant in the repertoire at all time points. Someone took the blood between about 2003 and 2017, maybe while older ART regimens were in use. CDR3 length ranges were narrower in HIV repertoires than in controls.

The libraries were made with immunoSEQ v3.0 at survey level. The protocol was immunoSEQ multiplex PCR, while the TCRdb copy is restricted to in-frame clones and leaves out a portion. This repertoire shows around 28,000 clones, 85% found once; its top ten account for around 9.6%. For this clone: The antigen is undetermined.

This CDR3 is built from 15 residues. The germline V gene has CDR1 MNHEY and CDR2 SVGAGI. Trimming shortened V by 6 bases and J by 1 base, and 12 bases separated the two germline ends. Among participants with HIV, every one received treatment in the United States. This TCR came from a man aged 35 to 55 with HIV. This specimen was unsorted PBMCs, taken 2.3 years after starting antiretroviral therapy. This chain links TRBV6-5 with TRBJ2-2, with D perhaps being TRBD1 or TRBD2 (5 bases each). The DNA of the CDR3 is TGTGCCAGCAGACGGGACGGATTGAACACCGGGGAGCTGTTTTTT. Amino acid sequence: CASRRDGLNTGELFF.